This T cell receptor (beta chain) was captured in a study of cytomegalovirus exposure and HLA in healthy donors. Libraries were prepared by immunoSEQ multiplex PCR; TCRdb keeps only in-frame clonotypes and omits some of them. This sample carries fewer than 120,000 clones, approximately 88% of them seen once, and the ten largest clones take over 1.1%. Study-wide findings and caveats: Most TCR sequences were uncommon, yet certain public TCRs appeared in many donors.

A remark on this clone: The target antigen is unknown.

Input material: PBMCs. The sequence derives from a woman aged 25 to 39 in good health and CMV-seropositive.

DNA for the CDR3: TGTGCCAGCAGTACAAAAGAGACCCAGTACTTC. As protein: CASSTKETQYF. V usage is TRBV25-1 and J usage is TRBJ2-5; D ambiguous. The CDR3 consists of 11 residues. The V gene lost 5 bases and the J gene lost 3 bases, with 4 bases spanning the gap. The germline gives CDR1 MGHDK, CDR2 SYGVNS. The full variable domain, its missing parts supplied by reference TRBV25-1 and TRBJ2-5, is EADIYQTPRYLVIGTGKKITLECSQTMGHDKMYWYQQDPGMELHLIHYSYGVNSTEKGDLSSESTVSRIRTEHFPLTLESARPSHTSQYLCASSTKETQYFGPGTRLLVL.